These 4 T cell receptor beta chains were all obtained from the same sample, sequenced in a study of beta chain features in type 1 diabetes. The investigators reverse transcribed all of the isolated RNA, so they sequenced expressed TCRB transcripts. Generated by immunoSEQ multiplex PCR, the TCRdb table keeps only in-frame clones and is missing some. The sample holds about 130,000 clones, 7% to 10% seen once. Sequencing was done on a sample of central memory CD4+ T cells from blood. These receptors were obtained from a man aged 18-30 years in good health.

The chain uses TRBV7-2 and TRBJ2-1; TRBD2 is a possible D gene (6 bases). The CDR3 runs 15 residues. V lost 7 bases, J lost 10 bases, and 23 bases lay in between. Germline V lookup: CDR1 SGHTA, CDR2 FQGNSA. The CDR3 nucleotides read TGTGCCAGCACCTTCGGGATTAGCGGAGGTCAAGAGCAGTTCTTC. Translation: CASTFGISGGQEQFF.

The J gene is TRBJ1-5, the V gene TRBV19; TRBD1 matches at 8 bases. The trim removed 9 bases at V and 5 bases at J, leaving 6 bases unmatched. CDR3 length: 13 amino acids. Germline-derived CDR1 and CDR2 are LNHDA and SQIVND (reference sequence). The CDR3 region is CASRKTGDQPQHF. CDR3 DNA sequence: TGTGCCAGCCGTAAGACAGGGGATCAGCCCCAGCATTTT.

This clone was found a few times. The chain links TRBV7-3 to TRBJ1-5; TRBD1 is a possible D gene (5 bases). Trimming took off 6 bases at V and 0 bases at J, with 15 bases between the two ends. CDR3 size: 16 residues. Germline V lookup: CDR1 SGHTA, CDR2 FQGTGA. CDR3 residues: CASRRDGGFSNQPQHF. The CDR3 nucleotides are TGTGCCAGCAGGCGGGACGGAGGGTTTAGCAATCAGCCCCAGCATTTT.

A few counts support this clone. The chain uses TRBV5-5 and TRBJ2-1; D remains unclear. Trimming pared 0 bases from V and 8 bases from J, leaving 18 bases between. Germline loops: CDR1 SGHKS, CDR2 YYEKEE (reference sequence). The CDR3 has 16 amino acids. The CDR3 loop is CASSLEARSEYYEQFF. The CDR3 nucleotides are TGTGCCAGCAGCTTGGAGGCCAGGTCCGAGTATTATGAGCAGTTCTTC.